This T cell receptor beta chain was sequenced for a study of OX40 agonist ivuxolimab in advanced cancers. Profiling relied on immunoSEQ multiplex PCR, and the TCRdb table lists in-frame clones only, not all of them. The repertoire holds about 86,000 clones, with about 90% as singletons. V lost 3 bases to trimming and J lost 4 bases; unmatched junction nucleotides: 12. Germline CDR1 and CDR2: WSHSY and SAAADI. This CDR3 spans 18 amino acids. V gene TRBV10-2 combines with J gene TRBJ2-5, with 12 bases lining up with TRBD1. This material consisted of CD4+ or CD8+ T cells sorted from blood, taken in a trial of the OX40 agonist ivuxolimab. The receptor was derived from an adult with an advanced solid tumor such as melanoma, head and neck, liver or kidney cancer. The CDR3 protein is CASSELTSGTGGGETQYF. DNA of the CDR3: TGCGCCAGCAGTGAACTAACATCCGGGACAGGGGGCGGAGAGACCCAGTACTTC.